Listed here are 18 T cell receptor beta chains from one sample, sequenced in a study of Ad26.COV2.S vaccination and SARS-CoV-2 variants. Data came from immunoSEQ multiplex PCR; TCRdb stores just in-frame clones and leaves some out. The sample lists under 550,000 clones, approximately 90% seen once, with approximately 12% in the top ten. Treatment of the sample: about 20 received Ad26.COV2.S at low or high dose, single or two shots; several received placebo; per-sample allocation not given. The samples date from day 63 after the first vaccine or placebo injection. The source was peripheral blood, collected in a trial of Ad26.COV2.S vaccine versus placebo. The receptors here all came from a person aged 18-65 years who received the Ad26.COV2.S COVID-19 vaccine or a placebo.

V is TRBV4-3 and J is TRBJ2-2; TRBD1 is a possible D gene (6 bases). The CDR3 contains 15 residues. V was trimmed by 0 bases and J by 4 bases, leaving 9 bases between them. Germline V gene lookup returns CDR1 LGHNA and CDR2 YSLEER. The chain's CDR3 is CASSQDLGGTGELFF. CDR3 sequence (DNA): TGCGCCAGCAGCCAAGATTTAGGGGGCACCGGGGAGCTGTTTTTT.

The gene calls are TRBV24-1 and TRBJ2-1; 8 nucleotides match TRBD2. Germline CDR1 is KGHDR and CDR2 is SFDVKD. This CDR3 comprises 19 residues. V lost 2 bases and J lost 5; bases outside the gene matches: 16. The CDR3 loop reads CATSDSPRESGLADNEQFF. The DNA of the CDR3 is TGTGCCACCAGTGATTCCCCGAGAGAGAGTGGACTAGCTGACAATGAGCAGTTCTTC.

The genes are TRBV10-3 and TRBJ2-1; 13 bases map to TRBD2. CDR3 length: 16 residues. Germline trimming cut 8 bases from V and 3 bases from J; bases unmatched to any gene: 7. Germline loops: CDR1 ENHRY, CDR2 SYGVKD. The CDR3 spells CAIGSRTSGSYNEQFF. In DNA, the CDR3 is TGTGCCATCGGGAGTAGGACTAGCGGGAGCTACAATGAGCAGTTCTTC.

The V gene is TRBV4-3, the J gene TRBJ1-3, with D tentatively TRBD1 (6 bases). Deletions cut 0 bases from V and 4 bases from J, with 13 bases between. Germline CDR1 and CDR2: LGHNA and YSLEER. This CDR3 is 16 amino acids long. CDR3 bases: TGCGCCAGCAGCCAAGATACAGGGACTTCGGGAAACACCATATATTTT. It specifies CASSQDTGTSGNTIYF.

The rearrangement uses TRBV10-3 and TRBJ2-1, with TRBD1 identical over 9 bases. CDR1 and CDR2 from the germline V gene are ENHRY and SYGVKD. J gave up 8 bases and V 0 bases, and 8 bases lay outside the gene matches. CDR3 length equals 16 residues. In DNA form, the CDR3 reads TGTGCCATCAGTGAGTCGGGGACAGGGCTCGTCGATGAGCAGTTCTTC. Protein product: CAISESGTGLVDEQFF.

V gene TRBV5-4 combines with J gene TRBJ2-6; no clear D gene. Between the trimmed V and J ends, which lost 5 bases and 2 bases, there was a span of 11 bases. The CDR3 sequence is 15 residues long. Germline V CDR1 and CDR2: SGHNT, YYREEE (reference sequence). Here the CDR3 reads CASSSRATGANVLTF. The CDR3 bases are TGTGCCAGCAGTTCACGAGCGACTGGGGCCAACGTCCTGACTTTC.

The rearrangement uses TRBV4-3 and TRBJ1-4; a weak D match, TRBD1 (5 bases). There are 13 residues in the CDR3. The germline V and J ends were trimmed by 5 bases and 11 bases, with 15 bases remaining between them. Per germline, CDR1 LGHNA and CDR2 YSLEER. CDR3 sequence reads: CASSTRTSHKLFF. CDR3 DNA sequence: TGCGCCAGCAGCACCCGGACATCGCATAAACTGTTTTTT.

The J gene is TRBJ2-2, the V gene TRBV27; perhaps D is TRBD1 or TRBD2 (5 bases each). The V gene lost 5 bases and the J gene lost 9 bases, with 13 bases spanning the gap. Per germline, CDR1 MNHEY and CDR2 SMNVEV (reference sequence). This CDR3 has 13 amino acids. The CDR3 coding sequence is TGTGCCAGCAGTCTGGGGGTGGGCCGGGAGCTGTTTTTT. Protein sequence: CASSLGVGRELFF.

In DNA form, the CDR3 reads TGTGCCAGCAGTTACCTTACGGGGGGATTATTCTACAATGAGCAGTTCTTC. This translates into CASSYLTGGLFYNEQFF. V is TRBV6-2 or TRBV6-3 and J is TRBJ2-1; TRBD2 matches at 7 bases. V lost 2 bases and J lost 3; bases outside the gene matches: 10. This CDR3 spans 17 amino acids. From germline, CDR1 is MNHEY and CDR2 SVGEGT.

The CDR3 sequence: CASSYPRLVSGRLNTEAFF. CDR3 DNA: TGTGCCAGCAGTTACCCACGATTAGTTTCGGGCAGATTGAACACTGAAGCTTTCTTT. The chain joins TRBV6-2 or TRBV6-3 to TRBJ1-1; D remains ambiguous. Germline V gene lookup returns CDR1 MNHEY and CDR2 SVGEGT. V dropped 2 bases and J dropped 0 bases, with 22 bases sitting between them. The CDR3 loop spans 19 amino acids.

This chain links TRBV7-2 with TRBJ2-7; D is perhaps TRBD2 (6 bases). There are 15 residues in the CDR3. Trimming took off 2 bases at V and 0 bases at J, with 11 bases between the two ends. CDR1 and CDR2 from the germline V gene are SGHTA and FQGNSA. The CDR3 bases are TGTGCCAGCAGCTTAACTGGGGGACTCTCCTACGAGCAGTACTTC. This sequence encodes CASSLTGGLSYEQYF.

This CDR3 reads CASLLPSGTREQYF. CDR3 DNA: TGTGCCAGCCTACTCCCTAGCGGGACGCGGGAGCAGTACTTC. This chain joins TRBV18 and TRBJ2-7, with 9 bases matching TRBD2. Germline V gives CDR1 KGHSH, CDR2 LQKENI. With 8 bases clipped from V and 7 bases from J, the junction kept 12 bases outside the gene matches. The CDR3 spans 14 residues.

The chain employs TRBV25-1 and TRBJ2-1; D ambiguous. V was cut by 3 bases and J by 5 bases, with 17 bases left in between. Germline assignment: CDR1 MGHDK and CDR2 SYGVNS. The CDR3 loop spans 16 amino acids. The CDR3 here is CASSDSPEGIHNEQFF. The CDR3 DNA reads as TGTGCCAGCAGTGATTCCCCAGAAGGGATTCACAATGAGCAGTTCTTC.

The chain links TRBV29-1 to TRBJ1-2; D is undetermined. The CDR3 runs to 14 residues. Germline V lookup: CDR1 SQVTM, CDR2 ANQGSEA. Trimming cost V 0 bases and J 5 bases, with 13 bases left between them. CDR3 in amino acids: CSVEEGEGGYGYTF. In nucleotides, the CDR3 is TGCAGCGTTGAAGAAGGTGAAGGAGGGTATGGCTACACCTTC.

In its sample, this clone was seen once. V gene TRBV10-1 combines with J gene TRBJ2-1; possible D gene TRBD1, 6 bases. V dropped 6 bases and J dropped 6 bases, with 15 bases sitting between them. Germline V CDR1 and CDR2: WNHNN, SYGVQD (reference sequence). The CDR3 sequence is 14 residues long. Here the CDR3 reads CASSATGQSNEQFF. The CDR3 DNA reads TGCGCCAGCAGCGCTACGGGACAATCCAATGAGCAGTTCTTC.

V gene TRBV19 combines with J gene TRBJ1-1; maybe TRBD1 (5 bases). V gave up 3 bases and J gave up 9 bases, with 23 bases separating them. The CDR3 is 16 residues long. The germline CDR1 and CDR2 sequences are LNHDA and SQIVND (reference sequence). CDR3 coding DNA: TGTGCCAGTAGTATCTTAAAGGGACTGGGGAACAACAAAGCTTTCTTT. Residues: CASSILKGLGNNKAFF.

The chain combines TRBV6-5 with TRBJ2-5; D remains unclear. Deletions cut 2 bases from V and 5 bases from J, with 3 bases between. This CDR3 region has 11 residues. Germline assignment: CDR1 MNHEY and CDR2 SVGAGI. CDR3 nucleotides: TGTGCCAGCAGTTACCGGGAGACCCAGTACTTC. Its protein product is CASSYRETQYF.

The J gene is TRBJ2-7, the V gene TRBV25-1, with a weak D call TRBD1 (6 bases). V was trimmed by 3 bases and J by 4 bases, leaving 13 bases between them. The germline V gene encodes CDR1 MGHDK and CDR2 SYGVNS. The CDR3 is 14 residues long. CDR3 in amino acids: CASSEAGQPYEQYF. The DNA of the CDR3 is TGTGCCAGCAGTGAGGCCGGACAGCCATACGAGCAGTACTTC.